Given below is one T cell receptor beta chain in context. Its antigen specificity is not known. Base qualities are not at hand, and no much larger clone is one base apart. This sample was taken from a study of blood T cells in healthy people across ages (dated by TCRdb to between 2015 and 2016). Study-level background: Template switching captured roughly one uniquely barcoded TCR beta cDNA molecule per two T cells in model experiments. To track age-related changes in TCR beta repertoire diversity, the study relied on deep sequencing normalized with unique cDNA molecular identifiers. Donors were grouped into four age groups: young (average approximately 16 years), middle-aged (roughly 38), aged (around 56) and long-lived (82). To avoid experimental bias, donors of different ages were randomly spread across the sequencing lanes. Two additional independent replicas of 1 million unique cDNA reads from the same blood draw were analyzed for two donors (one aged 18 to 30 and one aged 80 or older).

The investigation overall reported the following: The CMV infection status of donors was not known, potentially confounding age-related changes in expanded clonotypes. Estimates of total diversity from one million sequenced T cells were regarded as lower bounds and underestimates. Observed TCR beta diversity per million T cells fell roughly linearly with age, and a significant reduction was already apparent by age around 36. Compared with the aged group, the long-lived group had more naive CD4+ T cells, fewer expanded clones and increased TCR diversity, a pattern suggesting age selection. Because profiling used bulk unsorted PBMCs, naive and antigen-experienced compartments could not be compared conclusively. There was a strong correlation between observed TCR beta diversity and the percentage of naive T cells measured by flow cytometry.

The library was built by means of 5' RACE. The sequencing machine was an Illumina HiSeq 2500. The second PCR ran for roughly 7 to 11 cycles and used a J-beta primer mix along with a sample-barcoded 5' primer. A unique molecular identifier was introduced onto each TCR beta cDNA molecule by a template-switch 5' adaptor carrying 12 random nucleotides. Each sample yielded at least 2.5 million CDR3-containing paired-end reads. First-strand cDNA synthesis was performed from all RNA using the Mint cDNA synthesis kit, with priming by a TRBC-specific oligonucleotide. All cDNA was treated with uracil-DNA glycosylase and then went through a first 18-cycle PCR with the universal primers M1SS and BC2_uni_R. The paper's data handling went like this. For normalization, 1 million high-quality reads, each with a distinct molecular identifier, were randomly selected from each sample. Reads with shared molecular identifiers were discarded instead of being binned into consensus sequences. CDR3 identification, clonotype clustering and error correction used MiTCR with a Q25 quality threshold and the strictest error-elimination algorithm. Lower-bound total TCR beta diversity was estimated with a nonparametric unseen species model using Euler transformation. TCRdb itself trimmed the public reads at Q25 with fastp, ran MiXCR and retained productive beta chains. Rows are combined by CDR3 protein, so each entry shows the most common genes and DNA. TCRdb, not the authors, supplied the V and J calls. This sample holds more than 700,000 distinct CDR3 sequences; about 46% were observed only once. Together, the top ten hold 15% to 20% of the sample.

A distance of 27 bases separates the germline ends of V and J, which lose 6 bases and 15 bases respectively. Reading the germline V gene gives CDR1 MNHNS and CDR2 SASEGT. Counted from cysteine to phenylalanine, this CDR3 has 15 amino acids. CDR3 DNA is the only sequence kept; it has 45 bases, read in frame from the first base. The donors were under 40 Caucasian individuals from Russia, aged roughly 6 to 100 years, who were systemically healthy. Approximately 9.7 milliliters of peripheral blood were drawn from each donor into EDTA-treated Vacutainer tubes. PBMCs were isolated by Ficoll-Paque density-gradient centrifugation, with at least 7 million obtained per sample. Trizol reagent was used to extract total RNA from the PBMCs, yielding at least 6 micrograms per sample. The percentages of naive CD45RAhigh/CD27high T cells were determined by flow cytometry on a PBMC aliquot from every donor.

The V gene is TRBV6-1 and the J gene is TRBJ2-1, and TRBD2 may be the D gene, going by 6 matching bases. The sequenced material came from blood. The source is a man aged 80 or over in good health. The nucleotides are TGTGCCAGCAGCCGAGGGGCTAGCGCGGATAGTAAGGGGTTCTTC. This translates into CASSRGASADSKGFF.